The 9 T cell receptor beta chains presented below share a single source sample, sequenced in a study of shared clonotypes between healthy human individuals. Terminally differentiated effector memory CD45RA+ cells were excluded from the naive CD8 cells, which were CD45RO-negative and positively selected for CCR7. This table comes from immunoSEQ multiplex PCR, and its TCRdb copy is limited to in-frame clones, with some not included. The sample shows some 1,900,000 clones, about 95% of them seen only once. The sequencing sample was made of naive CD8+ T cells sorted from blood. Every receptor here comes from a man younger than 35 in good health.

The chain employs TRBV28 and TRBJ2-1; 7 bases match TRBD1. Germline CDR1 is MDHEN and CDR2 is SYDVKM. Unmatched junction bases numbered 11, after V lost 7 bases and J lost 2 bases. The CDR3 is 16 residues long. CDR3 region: CASTNSQGTAYNEQFF. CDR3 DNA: TGTGCCAGCACCAACTCACAAGGGACAGCCTACAATGAGCAGTTCTTC. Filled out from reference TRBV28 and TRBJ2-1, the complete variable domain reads DVKVTQSSRYLVKRTGEKVFLECVQDMDHENMFWYRQDPGLGLRLIYFSYDVKMKEKGDIPEGYSVSREKKERFSLILESASTNQTSMYLCASTNSQGTAYNEQFFGPGTRLTVL.

The CDR3 region is CASSQEYSSNEQFF. CDR3 sequence (DNA): TGCGCCAGCAGCCAAGAATACTCCTCAAATGAGCAGTTCTTC. The chain carries TRBV4-1 and TRBJ2-1; no clear D gene. Germline-derived CDR1 and CDR2 are MGHRA and YSYEKL. The CDR3 covers 14 residues. Trimming cost V 0 bases and J 7 bases, with 10 bases left between them.

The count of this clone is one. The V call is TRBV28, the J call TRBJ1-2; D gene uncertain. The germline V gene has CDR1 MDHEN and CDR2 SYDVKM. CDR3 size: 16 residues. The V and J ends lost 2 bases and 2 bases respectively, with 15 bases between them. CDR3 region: CASSLGGERSNYGYTF. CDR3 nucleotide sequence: TGTGCCAGCAGTTTAGGCGGCGAAAGATCGAACTATGGCTACACCTTC.

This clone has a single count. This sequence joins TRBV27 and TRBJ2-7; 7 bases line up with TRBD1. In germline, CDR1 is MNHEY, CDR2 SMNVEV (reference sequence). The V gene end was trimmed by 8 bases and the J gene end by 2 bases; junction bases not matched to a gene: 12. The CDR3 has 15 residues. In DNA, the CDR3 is TGTGCCAGCGCCCAATGGGCAGGGGGACCCTACGAGCAGTACTTC. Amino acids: CASAQWAGGPYEQYF.

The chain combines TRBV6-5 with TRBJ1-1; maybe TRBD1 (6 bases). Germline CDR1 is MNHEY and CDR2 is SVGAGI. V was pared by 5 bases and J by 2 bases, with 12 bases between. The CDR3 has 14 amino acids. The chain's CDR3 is CASSQWTENTEAFF. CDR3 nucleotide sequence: TGTGCCAGCAGTCAATGGACAGAAAACACTGAAGCTTTCTTT.

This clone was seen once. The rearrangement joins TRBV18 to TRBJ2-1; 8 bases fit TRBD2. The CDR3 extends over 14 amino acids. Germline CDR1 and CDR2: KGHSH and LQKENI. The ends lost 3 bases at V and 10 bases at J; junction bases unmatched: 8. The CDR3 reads CASSPPGGGLEQFF. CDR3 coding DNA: TGTGCCAGCTCACCCCCCGGGGGGGGCTTGGAGCAGTTCTTC.

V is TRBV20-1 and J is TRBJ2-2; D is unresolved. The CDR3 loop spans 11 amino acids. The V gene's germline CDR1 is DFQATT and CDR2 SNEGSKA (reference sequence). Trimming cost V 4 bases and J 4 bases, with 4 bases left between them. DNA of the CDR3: TGCAGTGCTATATTCACCGGGGAGCTGTTTTTT. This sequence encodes CSAIFTGELFF.

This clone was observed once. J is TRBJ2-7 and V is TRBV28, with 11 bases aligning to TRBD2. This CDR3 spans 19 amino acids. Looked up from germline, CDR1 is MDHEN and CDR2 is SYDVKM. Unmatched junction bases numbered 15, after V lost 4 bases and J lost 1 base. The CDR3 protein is CASSSPRVIAGGLSYEQYF. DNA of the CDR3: TGTGCCAGCAGTTCCCCGCGGGTAATAGCGGGGGGGCTTTCCTACGAGCAGTACTTC.

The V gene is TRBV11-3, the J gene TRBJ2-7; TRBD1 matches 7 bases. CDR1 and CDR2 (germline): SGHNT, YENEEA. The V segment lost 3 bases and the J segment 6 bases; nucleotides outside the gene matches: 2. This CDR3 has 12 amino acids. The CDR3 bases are TGTGCCAGCAGCTTTAACAGGGGCGAGCAGTACTTC. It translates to CASSFNRGEQYF.